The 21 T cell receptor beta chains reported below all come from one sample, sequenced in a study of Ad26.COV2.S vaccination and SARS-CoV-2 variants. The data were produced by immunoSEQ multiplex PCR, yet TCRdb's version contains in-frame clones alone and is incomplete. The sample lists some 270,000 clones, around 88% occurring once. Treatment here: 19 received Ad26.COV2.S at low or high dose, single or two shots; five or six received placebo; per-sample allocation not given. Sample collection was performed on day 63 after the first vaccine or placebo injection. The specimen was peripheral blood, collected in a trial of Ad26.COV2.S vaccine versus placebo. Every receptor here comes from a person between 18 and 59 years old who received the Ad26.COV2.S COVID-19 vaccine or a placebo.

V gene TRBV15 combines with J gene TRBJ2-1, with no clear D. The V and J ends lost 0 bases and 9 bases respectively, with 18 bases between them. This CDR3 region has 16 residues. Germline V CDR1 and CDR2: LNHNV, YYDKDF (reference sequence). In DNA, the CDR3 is TGTGCCACCAGCAGAGATTTTAACGTTTGGCGAGGTGAGCAGTTCTTC. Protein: CATSRDFNVWRGEQFF. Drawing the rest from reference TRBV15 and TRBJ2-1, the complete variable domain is DAMVIQNPRYQVTQFGKPVTLSCSQTLNHNVMYWYQQKSSQAPKLLFHYYDKDFNNEADTPDNFQSRRPNTSFCFLDIRSPGLGDTAMYLCATSRDFNVWRGEQFFGPGTRLTVL.

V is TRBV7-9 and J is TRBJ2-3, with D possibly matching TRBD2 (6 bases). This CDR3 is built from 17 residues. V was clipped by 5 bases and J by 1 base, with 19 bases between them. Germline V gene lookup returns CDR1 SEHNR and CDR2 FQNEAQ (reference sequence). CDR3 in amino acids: CASSTLPGGYGTDTQYF. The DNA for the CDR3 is TGTGCCAGCAGCACACTCCCCGGGGGTTACGGCACAGATACGCAGTATTTT.

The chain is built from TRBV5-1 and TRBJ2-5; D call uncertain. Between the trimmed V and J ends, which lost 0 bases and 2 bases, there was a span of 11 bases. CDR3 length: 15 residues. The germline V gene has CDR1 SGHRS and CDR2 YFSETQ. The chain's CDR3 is CASSLVVRQQETQYF. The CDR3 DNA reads TGCGCCAGCAGCTTGGTCGTTAGGCAGCAAGAGACCCAGTACTTC.

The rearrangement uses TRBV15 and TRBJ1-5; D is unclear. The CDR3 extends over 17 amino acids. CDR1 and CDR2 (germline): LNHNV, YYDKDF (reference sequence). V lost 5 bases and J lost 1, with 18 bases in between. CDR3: CATSRTRGEWSNQPQHF. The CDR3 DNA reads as TGTGCCACCAGCCGAACCAGAGGTGAATGGAGCAATCAGCCCCAGCATTTT.

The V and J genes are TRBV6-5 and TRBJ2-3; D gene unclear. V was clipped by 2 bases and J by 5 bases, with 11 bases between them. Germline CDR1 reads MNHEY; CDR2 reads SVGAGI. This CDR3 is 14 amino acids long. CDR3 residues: CASSYPGGQDTQYF. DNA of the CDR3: TGTGCCAGCAGTTACCCGGGTGGTCAAGATACGCAGTATTTT.

The chain's CDR3 is CASSRPTGITEAFF. CDR3 nucleotides: TGTGCCAGCAGCCGACCCACAGGGATCACTGAAGCTTTCTTT. The rearrangement joins TRBV7-9 to TRBJ1-1; D perhaps matches TRBD1 (6 bases). The germline V gene has CDR1 SEHNR and CDR2 FQNEAQ (reference sequence). Trimming removed 5 bases at V and 4 bases at J, with 14 bases between. The CDR3 length is 14 residues.

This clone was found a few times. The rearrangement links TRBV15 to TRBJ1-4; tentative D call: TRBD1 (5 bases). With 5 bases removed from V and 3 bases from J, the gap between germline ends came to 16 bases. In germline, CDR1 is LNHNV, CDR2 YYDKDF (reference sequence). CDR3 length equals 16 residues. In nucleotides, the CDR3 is TGTGCCACCAGCGTCCAGGGCCGAGGTCCTAATGAAAAACTGTTTTTT. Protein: CATSVQGRGPNEKLFF. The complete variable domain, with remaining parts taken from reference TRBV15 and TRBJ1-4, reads DAMVIQNPRYQVTQFGKPVTLSCSQTLNHNVMYWYQQKSSQAPKLLFHYYDKDFNNEADTPDNFQSRRPNTSFCFLDIRSPGLGDTAMYLCATSVQGRGPNEKLFFGSGTQLSVL.

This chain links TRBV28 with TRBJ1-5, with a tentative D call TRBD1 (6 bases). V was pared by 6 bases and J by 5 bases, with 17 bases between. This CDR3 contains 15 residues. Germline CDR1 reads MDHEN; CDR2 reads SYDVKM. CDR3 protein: CASRMGGREHQPQHF. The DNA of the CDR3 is TGTGCCAGCAGAATGGGGGGGCGCGAGCATCAGCCCCAGCATTTT. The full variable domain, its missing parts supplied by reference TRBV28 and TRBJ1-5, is DVKVTQSSRYLVKRTGEKVFLECVQDMDHENMFWYRQDPGLGLRLIYFSYDVKMKEKGDIPEGYSVSREKKERFSLILESASTNQTSMYLCASRMGGREHQPQHFGDGTRLSIL.

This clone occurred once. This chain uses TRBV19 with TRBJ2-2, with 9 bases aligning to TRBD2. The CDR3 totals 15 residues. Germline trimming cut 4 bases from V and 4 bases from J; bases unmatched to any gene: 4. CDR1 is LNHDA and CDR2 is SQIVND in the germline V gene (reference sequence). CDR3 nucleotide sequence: TGTGCCAGTAGTACTCTAGCGGGAACCACCGGGGAGCTGTTTTTT. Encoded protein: CASSTLAGTTGELFF.

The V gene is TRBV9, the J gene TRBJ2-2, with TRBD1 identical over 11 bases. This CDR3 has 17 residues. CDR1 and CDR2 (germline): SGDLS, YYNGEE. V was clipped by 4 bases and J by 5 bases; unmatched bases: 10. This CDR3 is CASSPTPWDRGTGELFF. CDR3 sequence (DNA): TGTGCCAGCAGCCCAACCCCGTGGGACAGGGGGACCGGGGAGCTGTTTTTT.

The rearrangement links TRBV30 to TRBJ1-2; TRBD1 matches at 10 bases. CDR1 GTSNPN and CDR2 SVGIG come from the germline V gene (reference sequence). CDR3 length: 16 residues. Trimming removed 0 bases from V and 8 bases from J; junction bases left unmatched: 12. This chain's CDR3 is CAWSVLGTGVLNGYTF. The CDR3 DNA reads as TGTGCCTGGAGTGTATTGGGGACAGGGGTTTTAAACGGCTACACCTTC. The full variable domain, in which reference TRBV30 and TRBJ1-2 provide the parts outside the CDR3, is SQTIHQWPATLVQPVGSPLSLECTVEGTSNPNLYWYRQAAGRGLQLLFYSVGIGQISSEVPQNLSASRPQDRQFILSSKKLLLSDSGFYLCAWSVLGTGVLNGYTFGSGTRLTVV.

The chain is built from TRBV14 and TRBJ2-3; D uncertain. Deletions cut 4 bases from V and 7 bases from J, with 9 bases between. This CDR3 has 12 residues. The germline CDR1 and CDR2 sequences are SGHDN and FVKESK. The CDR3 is CASSLQPYTQYF. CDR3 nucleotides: TGTGCCAGCAGCCTACAGCCCTATACGCAGTATTTT.

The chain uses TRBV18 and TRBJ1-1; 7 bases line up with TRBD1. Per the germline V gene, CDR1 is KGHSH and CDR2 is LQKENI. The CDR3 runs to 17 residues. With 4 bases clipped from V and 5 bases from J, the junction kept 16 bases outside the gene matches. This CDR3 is CASSQPGYEGAQTEAFF. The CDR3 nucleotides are TGTGCCAGCTCACAGCCCGGCTACGAGGGGGCGCAAACTGAAGCTTTCTTT.

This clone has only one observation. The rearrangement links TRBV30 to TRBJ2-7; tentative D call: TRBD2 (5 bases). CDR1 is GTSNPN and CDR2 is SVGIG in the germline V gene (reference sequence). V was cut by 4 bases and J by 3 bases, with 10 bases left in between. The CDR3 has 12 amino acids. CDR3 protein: CAWTSGFYEQYF. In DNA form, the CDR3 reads TGTGCCTGGACCTCGGGGTTCTACGAGCAGTACTTC.

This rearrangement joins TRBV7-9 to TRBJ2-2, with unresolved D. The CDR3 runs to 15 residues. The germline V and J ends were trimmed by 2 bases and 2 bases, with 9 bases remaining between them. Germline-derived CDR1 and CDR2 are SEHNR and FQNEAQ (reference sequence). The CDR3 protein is CASSLPRKNTGELFF. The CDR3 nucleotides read TGTGCCAGCAGCTTACCGCGGAAAAACACCGGGGAGCTGTTTTTT.

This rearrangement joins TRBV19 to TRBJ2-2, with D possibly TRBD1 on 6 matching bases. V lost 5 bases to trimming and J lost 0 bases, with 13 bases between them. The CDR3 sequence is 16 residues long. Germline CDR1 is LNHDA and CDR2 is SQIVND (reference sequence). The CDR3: CASSYSGTPNTGELFF. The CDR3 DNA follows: TGTGCCAGTAGTTATTCCGGGACACCGAACACCGGGGAGCTGTTTTTT.

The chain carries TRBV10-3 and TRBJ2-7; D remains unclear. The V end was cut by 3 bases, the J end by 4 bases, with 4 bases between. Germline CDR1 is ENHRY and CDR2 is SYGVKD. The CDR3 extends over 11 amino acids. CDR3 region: CAISDGYEQYF. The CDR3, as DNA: TGTGCCATCAGTGACGGATACGAGCAGTACTTC.

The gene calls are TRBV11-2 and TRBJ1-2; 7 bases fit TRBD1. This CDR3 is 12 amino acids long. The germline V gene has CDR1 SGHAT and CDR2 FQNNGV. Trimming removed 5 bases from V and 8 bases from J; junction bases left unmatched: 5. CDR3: CASSQTGTGYTF. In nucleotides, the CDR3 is TGTGCCAGCAGCCAGACAGGGACGGGCTACACCTTC.

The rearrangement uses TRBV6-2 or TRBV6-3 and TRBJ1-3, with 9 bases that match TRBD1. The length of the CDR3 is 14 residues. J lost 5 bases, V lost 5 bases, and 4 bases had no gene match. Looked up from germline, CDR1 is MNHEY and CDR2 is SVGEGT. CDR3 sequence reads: CASSTGQGRNTIYF. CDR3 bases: TGTGCCAGCAGTACGGGACAGGGCCGAAACACCATATATTTT.

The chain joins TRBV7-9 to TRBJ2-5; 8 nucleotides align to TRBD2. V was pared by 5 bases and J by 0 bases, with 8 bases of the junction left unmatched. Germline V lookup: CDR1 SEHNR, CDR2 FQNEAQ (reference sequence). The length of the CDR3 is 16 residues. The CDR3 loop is CASSPRLANDQETQYF. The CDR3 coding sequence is TGTGCCAGCAGCCCCCGACTAGCGAACGACCAAGAGACCCAGTACTTC.

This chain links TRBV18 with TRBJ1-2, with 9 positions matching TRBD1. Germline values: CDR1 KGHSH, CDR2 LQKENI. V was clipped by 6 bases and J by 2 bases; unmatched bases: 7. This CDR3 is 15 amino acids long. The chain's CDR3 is CASSQSQGANYGYTF. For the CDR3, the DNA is TGTGCCAGCTCGCAATCACAGGGGGCCAACTATGGCTACACCTTC.